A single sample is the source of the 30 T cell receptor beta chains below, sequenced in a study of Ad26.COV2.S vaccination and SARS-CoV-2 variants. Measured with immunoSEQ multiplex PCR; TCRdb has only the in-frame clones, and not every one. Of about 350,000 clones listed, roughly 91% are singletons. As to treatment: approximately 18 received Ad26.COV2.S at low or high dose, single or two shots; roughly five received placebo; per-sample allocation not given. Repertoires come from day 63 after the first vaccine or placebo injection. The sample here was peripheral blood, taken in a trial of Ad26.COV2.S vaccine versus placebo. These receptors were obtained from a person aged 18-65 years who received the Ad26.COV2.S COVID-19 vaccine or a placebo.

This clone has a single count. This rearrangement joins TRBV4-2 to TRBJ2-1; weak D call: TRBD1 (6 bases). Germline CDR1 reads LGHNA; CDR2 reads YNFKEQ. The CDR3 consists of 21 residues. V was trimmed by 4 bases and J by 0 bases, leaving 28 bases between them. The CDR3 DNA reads TGTGCCAGCAGCCTAGGAATCGAGTGGTACCGGGACACCAACTCCTACAATGAGCAGTTCTTC. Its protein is CASSLGIEWYRDTNSYNEQFF.

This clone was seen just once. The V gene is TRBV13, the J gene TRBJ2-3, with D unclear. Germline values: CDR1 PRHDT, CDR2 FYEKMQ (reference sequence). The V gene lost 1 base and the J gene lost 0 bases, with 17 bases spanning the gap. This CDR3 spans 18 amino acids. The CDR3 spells CASSLDLGGALSTDTQYF. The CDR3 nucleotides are TGTGCCAGCAGCTTAGATCTAGGCGGAGCCTTAAGCACAGATACGCAGTATTTT. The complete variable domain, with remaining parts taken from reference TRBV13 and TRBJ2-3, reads AAGVIQSPRHLIKEKRETATLKCYPIPRHDTVYWYQQGPGQDPQFLISFYEKMQSDKGSIPDRFSAQQFSDYHSELNMSSLELGDSALYFCASSLDLGGALSTDTQYFGPGTRLTVL.

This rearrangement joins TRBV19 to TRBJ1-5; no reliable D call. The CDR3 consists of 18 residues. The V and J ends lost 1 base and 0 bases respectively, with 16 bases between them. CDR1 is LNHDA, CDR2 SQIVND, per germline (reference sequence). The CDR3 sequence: CASSIVWEQIYSNQPQHF. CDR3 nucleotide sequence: TGTGCCAGTAGTATAGTTTGGGAACAGATCTATAGCAATCAGCCCCAGCATTTT. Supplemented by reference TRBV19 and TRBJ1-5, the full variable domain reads DGGITQSPKYLFRKEGQNVTLSCEQNLNHDAMYWYRQDPGQGLRLIYYSQIVNDFQKGDIAEGYSVSREKKESFPLTVTSAQKNPTAFYLCASSIVWEQIYSNQPQHFGDGTRLSIL.

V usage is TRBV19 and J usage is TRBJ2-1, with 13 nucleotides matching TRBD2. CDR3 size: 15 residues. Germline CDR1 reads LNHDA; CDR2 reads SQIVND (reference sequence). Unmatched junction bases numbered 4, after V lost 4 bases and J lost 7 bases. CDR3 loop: CASSKPGLAGNEQFF. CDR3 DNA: TGTGCCAGTAGTAAACCGGGACTAGCGGGGAATGAGCAGTTCTTC.

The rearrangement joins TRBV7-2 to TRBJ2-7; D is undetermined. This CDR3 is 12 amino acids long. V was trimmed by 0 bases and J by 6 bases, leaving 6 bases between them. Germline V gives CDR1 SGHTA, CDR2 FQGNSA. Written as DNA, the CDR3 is TGTGCCAGCAGCTTAGCCAGCTCCGAGCAGTACTTC. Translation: CASSLASSEQYF.

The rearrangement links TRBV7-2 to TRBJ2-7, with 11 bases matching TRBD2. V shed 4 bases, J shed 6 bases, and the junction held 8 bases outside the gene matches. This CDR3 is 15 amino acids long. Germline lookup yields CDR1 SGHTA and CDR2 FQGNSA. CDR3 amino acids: CASSSLAGGRGEQYF. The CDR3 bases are TGTGCCAGCAGCTCGCTAGCGGGGGGTCGGGGCGAGCAGTACTTC. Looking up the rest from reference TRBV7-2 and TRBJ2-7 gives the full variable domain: GAGVSQSPSNKVTEKGKDVELRCDPISGHTALYWYRQSLGQGLEFLIYFQGNSAPDKSGLPSDRFSAERTGGSVSTLTIQRTQQEDSAVYLCASSSLAGGRGEQYFGPGTRLTVT.

This CDR3 reads CASSLPAGGEQYF. The CDR3 bases are TGTGCCAGCAGTTTACCCGCAGGGGGGGAGCAGTACTTC. The chain joins TRBV12-3 or TRBV12-4 to TRBJ2-7, with a possible D match to TRBD1 (7 bases). V was clipped by 2 bases and J by 7 bases, with 12 bases between them. The CDR3 covers 13 residues.

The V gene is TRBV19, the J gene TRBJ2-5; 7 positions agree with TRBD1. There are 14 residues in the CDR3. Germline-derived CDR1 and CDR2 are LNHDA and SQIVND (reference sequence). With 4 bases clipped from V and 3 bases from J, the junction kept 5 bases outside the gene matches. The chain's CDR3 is CASSTIGTEETQYF. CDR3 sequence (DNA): TGTGCCAGTAGTACCATAGGGACAGAAGAGACCCAGTACTTC. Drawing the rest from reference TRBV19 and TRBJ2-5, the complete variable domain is DGGITQSPKYLFRKEGQNVTLSCEQNLNHDAMYWYRQDPGQGLRLIYYSQIVNDFQKGDIAEGYSVSREKKESFPLTVTSAQKNPTAFYLCASSTIGTEETQYFGPGTRLLVL.

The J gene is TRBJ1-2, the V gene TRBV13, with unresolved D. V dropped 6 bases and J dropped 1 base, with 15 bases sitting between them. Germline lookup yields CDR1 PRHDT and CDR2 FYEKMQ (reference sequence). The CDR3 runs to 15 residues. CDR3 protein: CASSPWGEGNYGYTF. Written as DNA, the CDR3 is TGTGCCAGCAGTCCCTGGGGTGAGGGTAACTATGGCTACACCTTC.

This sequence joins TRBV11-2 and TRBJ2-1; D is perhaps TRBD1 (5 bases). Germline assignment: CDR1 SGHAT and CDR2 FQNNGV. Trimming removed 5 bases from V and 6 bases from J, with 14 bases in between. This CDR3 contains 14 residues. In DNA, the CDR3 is TGTGCCAGCAGCCGCGCAGGGCAGGGCAATGAGCAGTTCTTC. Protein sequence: CASSRAGQGNEQFF.

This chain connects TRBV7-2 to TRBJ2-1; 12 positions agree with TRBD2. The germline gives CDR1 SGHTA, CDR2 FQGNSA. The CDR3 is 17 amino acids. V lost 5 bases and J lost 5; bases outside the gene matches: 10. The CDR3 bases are TGTGCCAGCAGCAAATCCCTAGCGGGGGGGCGTCACAATGAGCAGTTCTTC. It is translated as CASSKSLAGGRHNEQFF. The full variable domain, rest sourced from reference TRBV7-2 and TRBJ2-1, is GAGVSQSPSNKVTEKGKDVELRCDPISGHTALYWYRQSLGQGLEFLIYFQGNSAPDKSGLPSDRFSAERTGGSVSTLTIQRTQQEDSAVYLCASSKSLAGGRHNEQFFGPGTRLTVL.

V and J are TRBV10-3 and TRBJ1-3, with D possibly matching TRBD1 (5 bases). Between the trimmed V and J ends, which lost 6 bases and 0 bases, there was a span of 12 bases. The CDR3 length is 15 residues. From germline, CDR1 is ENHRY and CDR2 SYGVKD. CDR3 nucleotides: TGTGCCATCAGGGAAACAGGCTACTCTGGAAACACCATATATTTT. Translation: CAIRETGYSGNTIYF.

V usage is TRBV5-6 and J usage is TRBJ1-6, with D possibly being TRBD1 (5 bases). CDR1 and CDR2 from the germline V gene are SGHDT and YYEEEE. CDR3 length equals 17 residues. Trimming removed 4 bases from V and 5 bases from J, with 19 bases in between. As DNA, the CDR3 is TGTGCCAGCAGCGGGGGACGGCGAGCCCTTGATAATTCACCCCTCCACTTT. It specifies CASSGGRRALDNSPLHF.

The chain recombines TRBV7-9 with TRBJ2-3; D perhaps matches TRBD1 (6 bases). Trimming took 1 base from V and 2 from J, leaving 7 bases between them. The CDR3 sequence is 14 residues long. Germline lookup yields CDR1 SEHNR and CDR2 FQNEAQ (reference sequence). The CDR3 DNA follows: TGTGCCAGCAGCTTAGACAGGGCCACAGATACGCAGTATTTT. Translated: CASSLDRATDTQYF. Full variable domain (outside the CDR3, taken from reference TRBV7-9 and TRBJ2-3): DTGVSQNPRHKITKRGQNVTFRCDPISEHNRLYWYRQTLGQGPEFLTYFQNEAQLEKSRLLSDRFSAERPKGSFSTLEIQRTEQGDSAMYLCASSLDRATDTQYFGPGTRLTVL.

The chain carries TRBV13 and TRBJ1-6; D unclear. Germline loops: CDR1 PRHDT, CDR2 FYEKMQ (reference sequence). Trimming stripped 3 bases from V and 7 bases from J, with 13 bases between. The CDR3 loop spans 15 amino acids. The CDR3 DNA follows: TGTGCCAGCAGCTTGAACTCTCTGGGGAATTCACCCCTCCACTTT. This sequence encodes CASSLNSLGNSPLHF. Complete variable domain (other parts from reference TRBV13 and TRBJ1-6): AAGVIQSPRHLIKEKRETATLKCYPIPRHDTVYWYQQGPGQDPQFLISFYEKMQSDKGSIPDRFSAQQFSDYHSELNMSSLELGDSALYFCASSLNSLGNSPLHFGNGTRLTVT.

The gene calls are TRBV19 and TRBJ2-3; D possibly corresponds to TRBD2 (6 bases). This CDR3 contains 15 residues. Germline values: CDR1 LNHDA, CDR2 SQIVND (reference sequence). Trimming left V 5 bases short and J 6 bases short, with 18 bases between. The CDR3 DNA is TGTGCCAGTAGTTCCGGGCCAGGGAGGTCCGATACGCAGTATTTT. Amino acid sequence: CASSSGPGRSDTQYF.

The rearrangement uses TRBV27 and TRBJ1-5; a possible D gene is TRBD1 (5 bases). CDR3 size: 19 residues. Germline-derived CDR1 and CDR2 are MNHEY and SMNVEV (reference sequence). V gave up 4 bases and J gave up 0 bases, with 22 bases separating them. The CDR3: CASSSIPPGRYYSNQPQHF. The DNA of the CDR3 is TGTGCCAGCAGTTCGATCCCGCCAGGGCGTTACTATAGCAATCAGCCCCAGCATTTT.

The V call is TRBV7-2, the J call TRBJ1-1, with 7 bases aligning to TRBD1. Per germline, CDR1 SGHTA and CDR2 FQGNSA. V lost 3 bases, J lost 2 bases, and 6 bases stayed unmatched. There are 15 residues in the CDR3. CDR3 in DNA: TGTGCCAGCAGCTTCACCGGGACAGTAAACACTGAAGCTTTCTTT. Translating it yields CASSFTGTVNTEAFF.

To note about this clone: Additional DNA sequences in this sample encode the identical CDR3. Here the CDR3 reads CSVADGDNEQFF. The CDR3 bases are TGCAGCGTTGCGGACGGTGACAATGAGCAGTTCTTC. The chain couples TRBV29-1 to TRBJ2-1; D is ambiguous. This CDR3 is 12 amino acids long. CDR1 is SQVTM, CDR2 ANQGSEA, per germline. V gave up 4 bases and J gave up 5 bases, with 9 bases separating them.

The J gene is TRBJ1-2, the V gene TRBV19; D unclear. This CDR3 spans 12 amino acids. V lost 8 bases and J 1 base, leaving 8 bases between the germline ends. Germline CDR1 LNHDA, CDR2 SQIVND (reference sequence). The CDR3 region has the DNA TGTGCCAGTTTTGTGAGTAACTATGGCTACACCTTC. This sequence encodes CASFVSNYGYTF.

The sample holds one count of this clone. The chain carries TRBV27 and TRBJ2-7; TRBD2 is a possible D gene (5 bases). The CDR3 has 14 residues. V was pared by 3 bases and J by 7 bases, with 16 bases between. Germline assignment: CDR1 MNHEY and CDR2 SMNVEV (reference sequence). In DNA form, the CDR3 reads TGTGCCAGCAGTTTTACTGGCTTTGGACTTGAGCAGTACTTC. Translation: CASSFTGFGLEQYF.

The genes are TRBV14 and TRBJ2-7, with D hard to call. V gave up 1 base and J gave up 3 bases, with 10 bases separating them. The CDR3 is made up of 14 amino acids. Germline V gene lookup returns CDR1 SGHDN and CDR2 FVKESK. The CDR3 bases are TGTGCCAGCAGCCAAGGGACCCCCAGCTACGAGCAGTACTTC. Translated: CASSQGTPSYEQYF.

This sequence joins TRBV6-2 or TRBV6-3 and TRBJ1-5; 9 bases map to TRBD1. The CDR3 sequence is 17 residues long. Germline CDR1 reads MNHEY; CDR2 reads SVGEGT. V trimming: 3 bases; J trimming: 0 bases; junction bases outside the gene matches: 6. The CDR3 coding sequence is TGTGCCAGCAGTTATTCTGGGACAGGGATTAGCAATCAGCCCCAGCATTTT. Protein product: CASSYSGTGISNQPQHF.

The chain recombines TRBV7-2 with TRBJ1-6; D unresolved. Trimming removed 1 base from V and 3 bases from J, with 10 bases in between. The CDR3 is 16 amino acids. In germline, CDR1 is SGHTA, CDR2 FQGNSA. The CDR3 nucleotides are TGTGCCAGCAGCTTAGACGCAGGCCTCTATAATTCACCCCTCCACTTT. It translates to CASSLDAGLYNSPLHF.

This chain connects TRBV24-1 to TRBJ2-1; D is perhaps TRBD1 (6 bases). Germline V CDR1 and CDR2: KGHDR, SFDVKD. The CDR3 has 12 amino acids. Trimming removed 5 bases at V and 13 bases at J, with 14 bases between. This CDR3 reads CATSGPGQFQFF. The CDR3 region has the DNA TGTGCCACCAGTGGCCCCGGACAGTTTCAGTTCTTC.

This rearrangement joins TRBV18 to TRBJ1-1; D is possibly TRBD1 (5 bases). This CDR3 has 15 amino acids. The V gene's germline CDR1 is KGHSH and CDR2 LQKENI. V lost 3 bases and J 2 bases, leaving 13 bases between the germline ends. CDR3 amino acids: CASSPLDTFNTEAFF. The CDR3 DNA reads TGTGCCAGCTCACCTTTGGACACTTTCAACACTGAAGCTTTCTTT.

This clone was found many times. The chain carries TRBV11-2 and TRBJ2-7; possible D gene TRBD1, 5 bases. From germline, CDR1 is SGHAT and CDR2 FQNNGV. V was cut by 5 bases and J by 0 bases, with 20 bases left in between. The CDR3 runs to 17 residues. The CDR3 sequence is CASSDPGWGSLSYEQYF. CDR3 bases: TGTGCCAGCAGCGACCCCGGTTGGGGCTCACTCTCCTACGAGCAGTACTTC.

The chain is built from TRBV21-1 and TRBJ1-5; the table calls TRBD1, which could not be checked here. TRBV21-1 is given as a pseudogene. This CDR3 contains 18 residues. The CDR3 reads CASSKGQGVMCCNQPQHF. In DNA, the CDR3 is TGTGCCAGCAGCAAAGGACAGGGGGTGATGTGTTGCAATCAGCCCCAGCATTTT.

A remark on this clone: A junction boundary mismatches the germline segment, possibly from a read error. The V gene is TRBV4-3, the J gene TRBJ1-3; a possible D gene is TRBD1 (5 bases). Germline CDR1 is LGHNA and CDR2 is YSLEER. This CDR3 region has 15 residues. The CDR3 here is CASSKELRDGNTIYF. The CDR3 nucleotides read TGCGCCAGCAGCAAAGAGCTCAGGGACGGAAACACCATATATTTT.

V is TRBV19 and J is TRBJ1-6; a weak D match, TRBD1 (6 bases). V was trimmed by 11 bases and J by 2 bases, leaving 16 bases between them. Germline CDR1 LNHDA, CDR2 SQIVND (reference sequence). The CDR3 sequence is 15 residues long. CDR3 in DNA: TGTGCCGGGACCCAGGGGCCACCCTATAATTCACCCCTCCACTTT. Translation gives CAGTQGPPYNSPLHF. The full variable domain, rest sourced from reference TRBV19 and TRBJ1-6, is DGGITQSPKYLFRKEGQNVTLSCEQNLNHDAMYWYRQDPGQGLRLIYYSQIVNDFQKGDIAEGYSVSREKKESFPLTVTSAQKNPTAFYLCAGTQGPPYNSPLHFGNGTRLTVT.